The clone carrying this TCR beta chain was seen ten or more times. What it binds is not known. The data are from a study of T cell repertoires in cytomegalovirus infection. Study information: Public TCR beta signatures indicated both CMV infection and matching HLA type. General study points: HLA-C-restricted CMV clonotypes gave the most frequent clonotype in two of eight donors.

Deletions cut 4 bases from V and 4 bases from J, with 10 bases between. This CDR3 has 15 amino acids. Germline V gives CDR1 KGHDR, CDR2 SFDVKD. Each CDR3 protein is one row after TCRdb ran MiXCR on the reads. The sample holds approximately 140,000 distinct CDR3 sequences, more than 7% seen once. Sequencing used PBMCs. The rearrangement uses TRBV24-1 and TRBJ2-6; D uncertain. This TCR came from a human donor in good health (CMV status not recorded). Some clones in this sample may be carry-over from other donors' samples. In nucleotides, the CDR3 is TGTGCCACCAGTGACACCACTTCCGGGGCCAACGTCCTGACTTTC. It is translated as CATSDTTSGANVLTF.